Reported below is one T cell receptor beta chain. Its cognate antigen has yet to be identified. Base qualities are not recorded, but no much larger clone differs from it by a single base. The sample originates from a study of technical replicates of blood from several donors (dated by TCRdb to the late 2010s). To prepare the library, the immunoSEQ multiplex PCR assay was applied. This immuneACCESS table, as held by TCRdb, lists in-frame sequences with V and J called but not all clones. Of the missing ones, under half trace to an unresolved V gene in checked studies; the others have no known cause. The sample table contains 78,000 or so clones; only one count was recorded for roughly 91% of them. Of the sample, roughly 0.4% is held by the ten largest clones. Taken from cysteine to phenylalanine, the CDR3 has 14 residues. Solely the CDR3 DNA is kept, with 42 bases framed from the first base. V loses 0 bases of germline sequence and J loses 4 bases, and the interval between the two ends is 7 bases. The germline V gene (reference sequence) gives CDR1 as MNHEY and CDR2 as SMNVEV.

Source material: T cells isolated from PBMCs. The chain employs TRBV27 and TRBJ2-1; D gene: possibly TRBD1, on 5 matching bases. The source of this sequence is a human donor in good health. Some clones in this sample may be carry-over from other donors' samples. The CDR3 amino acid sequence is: CASSLSGPYNEQFF. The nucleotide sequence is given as TGTGCCAGCAGTTTATCGGGGCCGTACAATGAGCAGTTCTTC.